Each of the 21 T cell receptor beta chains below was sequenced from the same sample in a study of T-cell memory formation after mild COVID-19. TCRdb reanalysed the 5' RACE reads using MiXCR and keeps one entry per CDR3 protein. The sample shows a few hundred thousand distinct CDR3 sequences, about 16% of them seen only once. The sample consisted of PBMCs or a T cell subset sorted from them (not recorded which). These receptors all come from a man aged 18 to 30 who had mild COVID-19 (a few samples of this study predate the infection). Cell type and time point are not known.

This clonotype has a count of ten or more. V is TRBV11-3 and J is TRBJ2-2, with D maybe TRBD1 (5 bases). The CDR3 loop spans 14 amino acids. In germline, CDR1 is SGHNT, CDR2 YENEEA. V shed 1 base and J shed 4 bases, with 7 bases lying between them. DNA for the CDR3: TGTGCCAGCAGCTTAGGGGGCGGCACCGGGGAGCTGTTTTTT. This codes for CASSLGGGTGELFF.

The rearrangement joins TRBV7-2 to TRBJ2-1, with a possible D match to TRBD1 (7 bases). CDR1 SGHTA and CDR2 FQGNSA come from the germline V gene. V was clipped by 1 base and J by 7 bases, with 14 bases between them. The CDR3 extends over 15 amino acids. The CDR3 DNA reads TGTGCCAGCAGCTTAGATCCAGGGGGGTGGAATGAGCAGTTCTTC. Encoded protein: CASSLDPGGWNEQFF.

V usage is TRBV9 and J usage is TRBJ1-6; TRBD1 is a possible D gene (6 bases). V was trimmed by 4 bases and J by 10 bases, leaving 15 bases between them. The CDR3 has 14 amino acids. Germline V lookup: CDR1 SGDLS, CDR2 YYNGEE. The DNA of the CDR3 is TGTGCCAGCAGCCCTTGGGGGGCAGGATCACCCCTCCACTTT. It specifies CASSPWGAGSPLHF.

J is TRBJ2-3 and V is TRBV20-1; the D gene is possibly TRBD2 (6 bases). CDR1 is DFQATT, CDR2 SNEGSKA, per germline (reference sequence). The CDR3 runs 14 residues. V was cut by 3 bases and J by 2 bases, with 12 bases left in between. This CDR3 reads CSASEDYYTDTQYF. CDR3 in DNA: TGCAGTGCTAGTGAGGACTATTACACAGATACGCAGTATTTT.

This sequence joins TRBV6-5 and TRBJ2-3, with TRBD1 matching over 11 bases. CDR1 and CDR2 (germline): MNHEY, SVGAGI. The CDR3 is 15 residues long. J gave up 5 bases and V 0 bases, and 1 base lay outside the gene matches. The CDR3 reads CASSYSGTGGDTQYF. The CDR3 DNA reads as TGTGCCAGCAGTTACTCAGGGACAGGGGGAGATACGCAGTATTTT.

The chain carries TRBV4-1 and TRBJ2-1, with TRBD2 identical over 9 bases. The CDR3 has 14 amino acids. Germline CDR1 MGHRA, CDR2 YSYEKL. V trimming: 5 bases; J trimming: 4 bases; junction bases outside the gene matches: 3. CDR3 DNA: TGCGCCAGCAGCTCGACTAGCGGTTACAATGAGCAGTTCTTC. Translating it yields CASSSTSGYNEQFF.

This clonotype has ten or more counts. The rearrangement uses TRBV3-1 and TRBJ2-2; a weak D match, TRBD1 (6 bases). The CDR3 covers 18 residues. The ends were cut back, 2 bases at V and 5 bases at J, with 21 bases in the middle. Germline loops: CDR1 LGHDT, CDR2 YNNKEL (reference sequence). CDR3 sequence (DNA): TGTGCCAGCAGCCAATGGGGGCAGCGAAGCTCAAAAACCGGGGAGCTGTTTTTT. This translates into CASSQWGQRSSKTGELFF. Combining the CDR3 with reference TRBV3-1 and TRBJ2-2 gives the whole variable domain DTAVSQTPKYLVTQMGNDKSIKCEQNLGHDTMYWYKQDSKKFLKIMFSYNNKELIINETVPNRFSPKSPDKAHLNLHINSLELGDSAVYFCASSQWGQRSSKTGELFFGEGSRLTVL.

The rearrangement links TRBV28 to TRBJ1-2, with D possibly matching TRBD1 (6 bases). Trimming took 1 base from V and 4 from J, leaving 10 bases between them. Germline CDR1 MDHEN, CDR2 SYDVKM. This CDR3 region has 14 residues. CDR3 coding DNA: TGTGCCAGCAGTTTATCCCCAGGGGCCTATGGCTACACCTTC. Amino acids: CASSLSPGAYGYTF.

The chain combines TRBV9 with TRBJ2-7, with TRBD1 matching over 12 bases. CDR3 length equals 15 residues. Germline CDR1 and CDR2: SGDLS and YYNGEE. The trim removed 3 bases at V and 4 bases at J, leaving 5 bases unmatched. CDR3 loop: CASSAGTGGGYEQYF. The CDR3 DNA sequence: TGTGCCAGCAGCGCGGGGACAGGGGGCGGGTACGAGCAGTACTTC.

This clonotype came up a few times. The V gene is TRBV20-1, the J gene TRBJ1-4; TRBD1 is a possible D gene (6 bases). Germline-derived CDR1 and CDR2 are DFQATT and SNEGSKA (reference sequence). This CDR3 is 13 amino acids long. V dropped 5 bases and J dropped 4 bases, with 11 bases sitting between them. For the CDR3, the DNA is TGCAGTGCTGGGGACAACGATAATGAAAAACTGTTTTTT. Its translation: CSAGDNDNEKLFF.

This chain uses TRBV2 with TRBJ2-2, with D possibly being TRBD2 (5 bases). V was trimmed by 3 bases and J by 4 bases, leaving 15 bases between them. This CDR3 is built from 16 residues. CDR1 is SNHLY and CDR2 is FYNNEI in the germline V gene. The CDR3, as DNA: TGTGCCAGCAGTGAGAGGGTTGCGAGGTCCACCGGGGAGCTGTTTTTT. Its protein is CASSERVARSTGELFF.

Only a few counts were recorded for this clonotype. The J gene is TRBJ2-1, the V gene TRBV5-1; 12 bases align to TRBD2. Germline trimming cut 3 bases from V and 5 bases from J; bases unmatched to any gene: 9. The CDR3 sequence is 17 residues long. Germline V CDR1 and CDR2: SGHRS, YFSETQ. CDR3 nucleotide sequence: TGCGCCAGCAGCTCCGGAACCCTAGCGGGGGGGAACAATGAGCAGTTCTTC. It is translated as CASSSGTLAGGNNEQFF. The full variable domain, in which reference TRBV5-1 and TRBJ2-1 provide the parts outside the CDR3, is KAGVTQTPRYLIKTRGQQVTLSCSPISGHRSVSWYQQTPGQGLQFLFEYFSETQRNKGNFPGRFSGRQFSNSRSEMNVSTLELGDSALYLCASSSGTLAGGNNEQFFGPGTRLTVL.

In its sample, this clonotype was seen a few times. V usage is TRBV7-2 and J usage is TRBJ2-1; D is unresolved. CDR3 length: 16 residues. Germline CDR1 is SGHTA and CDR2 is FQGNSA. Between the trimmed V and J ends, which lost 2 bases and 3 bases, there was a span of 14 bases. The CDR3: CASSLLLGPDYNEQFF. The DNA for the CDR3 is TGTGCCAGCAGCTTACTCCTGGGTCCAGACTACAATGAGCAGTTCTTC.

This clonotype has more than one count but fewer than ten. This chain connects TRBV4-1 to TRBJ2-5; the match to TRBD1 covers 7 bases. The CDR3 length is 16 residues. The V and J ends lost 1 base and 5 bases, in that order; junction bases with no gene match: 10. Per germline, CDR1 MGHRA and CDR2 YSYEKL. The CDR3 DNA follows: TGCGCCAGCAGCCAAGGGTTTCCAGGGGGAATTGAGACCCAGTACTTC. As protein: CASSQGFPGGIETQYF.

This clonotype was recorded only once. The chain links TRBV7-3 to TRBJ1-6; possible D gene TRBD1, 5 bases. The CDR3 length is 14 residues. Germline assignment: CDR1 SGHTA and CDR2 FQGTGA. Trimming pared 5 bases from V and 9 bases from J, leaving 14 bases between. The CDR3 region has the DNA TGTGCCAGCAGCGTGGGGGGGAATGGTTCACCCCTCCACTTT. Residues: CASSVGGNGSPLHF.

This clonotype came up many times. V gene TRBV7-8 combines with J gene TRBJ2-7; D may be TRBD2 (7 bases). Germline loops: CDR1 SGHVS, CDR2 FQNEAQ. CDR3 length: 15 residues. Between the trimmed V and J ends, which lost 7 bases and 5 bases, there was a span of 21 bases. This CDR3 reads CASNLAGGARDEQYF. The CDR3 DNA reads TGTGCCAGCAACCTCGCTGGGGGGGCCCGTGACGAGCAGTACTTC.

This chain's CDR3 is CASSLSTELNTEAFF. For the CDR3, the DNA is TGTGCCAGCAGCTTATCGACAGAGTTGAACACTGAAGCTTTCTTT. This rearrangement joins TRBV7-2 to TRBJ1-1; possibly TRBD1 for D (5 bases). The V and J ends lost 2 bases and 0 bases respectively, with 10 bases between them. CDR3 length equals 15 residues. CDR1 is SGHTA and CDR2 is FQGNSA in the germline V gene.

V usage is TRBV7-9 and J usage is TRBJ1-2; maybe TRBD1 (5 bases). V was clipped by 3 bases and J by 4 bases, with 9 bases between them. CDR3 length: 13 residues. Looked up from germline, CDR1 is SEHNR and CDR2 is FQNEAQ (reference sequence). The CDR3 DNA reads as TGTGCCAGCAGCTTTAGGGACGGCTATGGCTACACCTTC. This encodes CASSFRDGYGYTF.

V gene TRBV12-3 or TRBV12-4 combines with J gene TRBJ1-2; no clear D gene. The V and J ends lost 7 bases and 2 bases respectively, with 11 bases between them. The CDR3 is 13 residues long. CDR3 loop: CASNREGNYGYTF. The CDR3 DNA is TGTGCCAGCAATCGAGAAGGGAACTATGGCTACACCTTC.

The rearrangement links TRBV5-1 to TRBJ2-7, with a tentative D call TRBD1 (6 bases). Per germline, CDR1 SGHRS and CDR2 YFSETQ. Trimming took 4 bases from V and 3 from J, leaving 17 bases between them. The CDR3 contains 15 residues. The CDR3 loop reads CASSMKPGHIYEQYF. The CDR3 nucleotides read TGCGCCAGCAGCATGAAACCGGGACATATCTACGAGCAGTACTTC.

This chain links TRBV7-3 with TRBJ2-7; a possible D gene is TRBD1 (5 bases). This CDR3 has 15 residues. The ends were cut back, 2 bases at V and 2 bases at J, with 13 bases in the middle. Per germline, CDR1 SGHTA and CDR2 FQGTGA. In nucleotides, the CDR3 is TGTGCCAGCAGCTTAGGGGCAGGTAAAACCTACGAGCAGTACTTC. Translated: CASSLGAGKTYEQYF.